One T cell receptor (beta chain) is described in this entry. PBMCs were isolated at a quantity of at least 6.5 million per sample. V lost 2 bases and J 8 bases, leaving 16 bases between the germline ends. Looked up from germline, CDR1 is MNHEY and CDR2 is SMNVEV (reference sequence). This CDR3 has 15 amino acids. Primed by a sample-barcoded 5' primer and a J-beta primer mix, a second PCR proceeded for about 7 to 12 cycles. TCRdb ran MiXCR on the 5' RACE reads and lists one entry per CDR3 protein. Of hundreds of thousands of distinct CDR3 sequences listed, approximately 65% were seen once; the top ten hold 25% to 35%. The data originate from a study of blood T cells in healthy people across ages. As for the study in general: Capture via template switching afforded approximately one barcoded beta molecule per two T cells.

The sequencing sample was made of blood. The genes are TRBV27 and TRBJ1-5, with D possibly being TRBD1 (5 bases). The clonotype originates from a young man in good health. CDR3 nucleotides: TGTGCCAGCAGTTTAAACAGGAGTCCGTGGGAGCCCCAGCATTTT. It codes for CASSLNRSPWEPQHF.